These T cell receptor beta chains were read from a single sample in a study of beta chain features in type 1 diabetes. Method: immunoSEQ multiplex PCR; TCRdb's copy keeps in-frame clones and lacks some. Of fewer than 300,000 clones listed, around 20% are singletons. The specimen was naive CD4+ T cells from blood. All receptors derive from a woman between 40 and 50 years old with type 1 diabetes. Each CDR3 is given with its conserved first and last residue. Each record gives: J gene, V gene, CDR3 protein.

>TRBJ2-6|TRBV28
CASRFASTVHSSGANVLTF
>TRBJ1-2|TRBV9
CASSVDAGKGDYGYTF
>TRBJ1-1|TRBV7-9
CASSPTENTEAFF
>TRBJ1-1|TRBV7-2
CASSSQGDTEAFF
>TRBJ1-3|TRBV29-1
CSVETGYGNTIYF
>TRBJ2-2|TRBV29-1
CSVPGQGNTGELFF
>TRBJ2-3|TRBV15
CATSRVGRTDTQYF
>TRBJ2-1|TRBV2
CASSEEEEVIF
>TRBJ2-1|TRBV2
CASSEEQGNEQFF
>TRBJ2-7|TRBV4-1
CASSQTSSSGGAYEQYF
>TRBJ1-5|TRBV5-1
CASSSTGFGQPQHF
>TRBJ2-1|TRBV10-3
CAIHPGVSGINEQFF
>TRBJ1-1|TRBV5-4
CASRLNGGTEAFF
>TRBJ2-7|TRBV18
CASSPRASSYEQYF
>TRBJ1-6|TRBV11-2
CASSPRTGPNSPLHF